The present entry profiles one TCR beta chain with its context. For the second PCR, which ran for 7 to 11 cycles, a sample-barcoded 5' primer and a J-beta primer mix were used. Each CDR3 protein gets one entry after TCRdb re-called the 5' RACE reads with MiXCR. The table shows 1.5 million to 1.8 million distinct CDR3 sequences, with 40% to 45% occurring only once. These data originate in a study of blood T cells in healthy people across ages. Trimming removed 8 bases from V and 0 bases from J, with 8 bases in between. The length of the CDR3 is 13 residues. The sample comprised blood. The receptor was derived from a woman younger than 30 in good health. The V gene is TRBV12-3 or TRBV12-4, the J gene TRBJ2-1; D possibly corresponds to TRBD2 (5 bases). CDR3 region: CASRGYSYNEQFF. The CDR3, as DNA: TGTGCCAGCCGGGGTTACTCCTACAATGAGCAGTTCTTC.